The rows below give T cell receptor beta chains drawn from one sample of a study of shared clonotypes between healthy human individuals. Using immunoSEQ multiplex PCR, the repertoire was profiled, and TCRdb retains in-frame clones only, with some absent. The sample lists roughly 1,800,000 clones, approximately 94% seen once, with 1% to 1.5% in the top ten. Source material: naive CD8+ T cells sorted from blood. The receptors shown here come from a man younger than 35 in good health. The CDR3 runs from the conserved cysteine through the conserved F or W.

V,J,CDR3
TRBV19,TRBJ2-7,CASKALAGGVNEQYF
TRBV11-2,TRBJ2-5,CASSSDSQETQYF
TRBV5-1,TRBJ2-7,CASSVGAGVFVEQYF
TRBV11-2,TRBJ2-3,CASSLMGRADTQYF
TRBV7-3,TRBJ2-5,CASSLKGDYLETQYF
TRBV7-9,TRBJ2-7,CASSLGSGRGISYEQYF
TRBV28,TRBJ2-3,CASSLWQAGTDTQYF
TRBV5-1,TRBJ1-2,CASSLSGTGALYGYTF
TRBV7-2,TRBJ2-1,CASSLALAGNNEQFF
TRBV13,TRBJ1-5,CASSSRGEQPQHF
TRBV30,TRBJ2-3,CAWSFLDSTDTQYF
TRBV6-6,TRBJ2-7,CASIPTGGSKSYEQYF
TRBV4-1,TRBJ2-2,CASSRGPGTGQVTLPGELFF
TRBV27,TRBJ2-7,CASSLVGGGDYEQYF
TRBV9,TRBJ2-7,CASSAGVAYEQYF
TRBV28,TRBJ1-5,CASSLEGWNQPQHF
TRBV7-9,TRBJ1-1,CASSPTGGRTEAFF
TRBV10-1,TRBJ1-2,CAKKDRGPKNNYGYTF
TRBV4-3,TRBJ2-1,CASSQGMAGVSHEQFF
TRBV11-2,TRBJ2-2,CASSLGPSANTGELFF
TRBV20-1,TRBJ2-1,CSARNAAEQFF
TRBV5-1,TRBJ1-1,CASATSSGDAEAFF
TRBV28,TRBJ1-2,CASAVNDPGQGSYGYTF
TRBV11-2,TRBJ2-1,CASSPYAGKWSSYNEQFF
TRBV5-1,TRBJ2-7,CASSLAGSSYEQYF
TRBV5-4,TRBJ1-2,CASRGGDYGYTF
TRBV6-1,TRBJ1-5,CASSEWGREGPNQPQHF
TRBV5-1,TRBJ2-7,CASSPFEGTASYEQYF
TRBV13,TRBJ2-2,CASSSTGGPYTGELFF